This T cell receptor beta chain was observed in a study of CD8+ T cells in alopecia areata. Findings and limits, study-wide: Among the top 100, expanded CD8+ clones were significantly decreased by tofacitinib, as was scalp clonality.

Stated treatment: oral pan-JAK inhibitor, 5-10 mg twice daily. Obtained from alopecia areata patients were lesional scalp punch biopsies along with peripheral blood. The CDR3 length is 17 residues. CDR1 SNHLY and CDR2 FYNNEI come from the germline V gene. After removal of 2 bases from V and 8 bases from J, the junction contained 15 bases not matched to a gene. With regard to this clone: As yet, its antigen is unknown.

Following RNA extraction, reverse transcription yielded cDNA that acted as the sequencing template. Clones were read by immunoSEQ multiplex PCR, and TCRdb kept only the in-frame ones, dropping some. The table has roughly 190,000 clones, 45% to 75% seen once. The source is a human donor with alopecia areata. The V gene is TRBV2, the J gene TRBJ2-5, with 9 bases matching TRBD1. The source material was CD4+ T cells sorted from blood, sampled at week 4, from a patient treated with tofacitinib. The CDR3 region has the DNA TGTGCCAGCAGTGAAAGCGGACCTACAGGGGGCCCTGCCACCCAGTACTTC. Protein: CASSESGPTGGPATQYF.